These T cell receptor beta chains were read from a single sample in a study of T cells in localized non-small cell lung cancer. The protocol was immunoSEQ multiplex PCR, while the TCRdb copy is restricted to in-frame clones and leaves out a portion. The data hold about 82,000 clones, with roughly 75% observed a single time. This material consisted of PBMCs, taken before any cancer treatment. The source is a man between 40 and 75 years old with stage II squamous cell lung carcinoma. Both conserved end residues are part of each CDR3. D genes are given only for firm matches. Size is omitted from some rows. Given values are once, few, many or a class for expanded clones.

J,D,size,V,length,CDR3,DNA
TRBJ1-1,-,-,TRBV4-3,13,CASSPALGREAFF,TGCGCCAGCAGCCCCGCCCTTGGTCGCGAGGCTTTCTTT
TRBJ2-2,TRBD2,-,TRBV7-3,16,CASSLTSASGRSVLFF,TGTGCCAGCAGCTTAACGTCCGCTAGCGGGAGGTCCGTGCTGTTTTTT
TRBJ2-2,-,-,TRBV4-3,15,CASSQAQLNTGELFF,TGCGCCAGCAGCCAAGCACAGTTGAACACCGGGGAGCTGTTTTTT
TRBJ1-1,TRBD1,-,TRBV19,12,CASGTGLTEAFF,TGTGCCAGTGGGACAGGCTTAACTGAAGCTTTCTTT
TRBJ1-5,-,-,TRBV5-1,14,CASSLGSGNQPQHF,TGCGCCAGCAGCTTGGGATCCGGGAACCAGCCCCAGCATTTT
TRBJ2-3,TRBD2,-,TRBV2,18,CASSVTSGGLARTDTQYF,TGTGCCAGCAGCGTGACTAGCGGGGGGCTAGCTCGGACAGATACGCAGTATTTT
TRBJ1-3,-,-,TRBV5-4,16,CASSLMAASSGNTIYF,TGTGCCAGCAGCTTGATGGCCGCGAGCTCTGGAAACACCATATATTTT
TRBJ1-6,-,-,TRBV6-5,13,CASSYTRDSPLHF,TGTGCCAGCAGTTACACGAGGGATTCACCCCTCCACTTT
TRBJ2-5,-,many,TRBV18,13,CASSGTRQETQYF,TGTGCCAGCTCAGGGACGCGCCAAGAGACCCAGTACTTC
TRBJ1-5,-,-,TRBV27,14,CASGGGFSNQPQHF,TGTGCCAGCGGAGGGGGGTTTTCAAATCAGCCCCAGCATTTT
TRBJ2-4,-,-,TRBV5-8,14,CASSLDGRRNIQYF,TGTGCCAGCAGCTTGGACGGCAGGAGAAACATTCAGTACTTC
TRBJ2-6,-,-,TRBV2,16,CASMGVVGPGANVLTF,TGTGCCAGCATGGGGGTGGTGGGACCTGGGGCCAACGTCCTGACTTTC
TRBJ2-7,TRBD2,-,TRBV27,15,CASSLGGGLLYEQYF,TGTGCCAGCAGTTTAGGGGGGGGACTCCTCTACGAGCAGTACTTC
TRBJ2-7,-,-,TRBV18,15,CASSPREGKGNEQYF,TGTGCCAGCTCCCCTCGTGAGGGGAAGGGCAACGAGCAGTACTTC
TRBJ2-5,-,-,TRBV7-9,13,CASSDSGDKTQYF,TGTGCCAGCTCCGACTCCGGGGACAAGACCCAGTACTTC
TRBJ2-7,TRBD1,-,TRBV27,15,CASSFDRDSGNEQYF,TGTGCCAGCAGTTTTGACAGGGATTCGGGCAACGAGCAGTACTTC
TRBJ1-2,-,-,TRBV7-2,14,CASSLDRASYGYTF,TGTGCCAGCAGCTTAGACAGGGCGAGCTATGGCTACACCTTC
TRBJ2-1,TRBD2,-,TRBV5-4,16,CASSLGSSGSYNEQFF,TGTGCCAGCAGCTTGGGGTCTAGCGGCTCCTACAATGAGCAGTTCTTC
TRBJ2-6,-,-,TRBV28,15,CASITSGSGANVLTF,TGTGCCAGCATCACTAGTGGCTCTGGGGCCAACGTCCTGACTTTC
TRBJ1-2,-,-,TRBV5-4,13,CASSFDGPYGYTF,TGTGCCAGCAGTTTTGACGGCCCCTATGGCTACACCTTC
TRBJ1-2,-,few,TRBV5-1,15,CASSFPSGAGDGYTF,TGCGCCAGCAGCTTCCCTTCGGGGGCAGGTGATGGCTACACCTTC
TRBJ2-2,TRBD1,-,TRBV5-1,14,CASGTGSNTGELFF,TGCGCCAGCGGGACAGGTTCGAACACCGGAGAGCTGTTTTTT
TRBJ2-3,TRBD1,-,TRBV18,15,CASSRTGAGTDTQYF,TGTGCCAGCTCACGGACAGGGGCAGGCACAGATACGCAGTATTTT
TRBJ2-5,TRBD2,-,TRBV2,17,CASSEPLAGYLSETQYF,TGTGCCAGCAGTGAACCCCTAGCGGGGTATCTTTCAGAGACCCAGTACTTC
TRBJ1-1,-,-,TRBV9,15,CASSARGAMNTEAFF,TGTGCCAGCAGCGCAAGGGGCGCGATGAACACTGAAGCTTTCTTT
TRBJ1-5,-,few,TRBV4-3,13,CASSSGQNQPQHF,TGCGCCAGCAGCTCCGGGCAGAATCAGCCCCAGCATTTT
TRBJ2-2,-,-,TRBV5-8,17,CASSPSLGRAITGELFF,TGTGCCAGCAGCCCCAGCCTCGGGCGGGCGATTACCGGGGAGCTGTTTTTT
TRBJ1-2,-,-,TRBV7-3,13,CASSPDRPDGYTF,TGTGCCAGCAGTCCAGACAGGCCAGATGGCTACACCTTC
TRBJ1-5,-,few,TRBV2,14,CASSSQGLGQPQHF,TGTGCCAGCAGTTCTCAGGGATTGGGTCAGCCCCAGCATTTT
TRBJ1-2,-,once,TRBV6-5,12,CASRASGGGYTF,TGTGCCAGCAGGGCATCGGGAGGTGGCTACACCTTC
TRBJ1-4,TRBD1,-,TRBV6-1,15,CASSGGGTVSEKLFF,TGTGCCAGCAGTGGAGGGGGGACAGTCTCTGAAAAACTGTTTTTT
TRBJ2-5,-,-,TRBV19,12,CASSSREETQYF,TGTGCCAGTAGTTCCAGGGAGGAGACCCAGTACTTC
TRBJ1-2,TRBD1,few,TRBV27,15,CASSEGTGGVNGYTF,TGTGCCAGCAGTGAGGGGACAGGGGGGGTGAATGGCTACACCTTC
TRBJ2-7,-,few,TRBV18,12,CASSPEFYEQYF,TGTGCCAGCTCACCGGAATTCTACGAGCAGTACTTC
TRBJ2-5,TRBD2,-,TRBV7-9,15,CASSLGTSGGETQYF,TGTGCCAGCAGCCTCGGGACTAGCGGGGGAGAGACCCAGTACTTC
TRBJ2-1,TRBD2,-,TRBV5-5,15,CASSLEGTSPFEQFF,TGTGCCAGCAGCTTGGAAGGGACTAGTCCCTTTGAGCAGTTCTTC
TRBJ2-3,TRBD2,-,TRBV7-9,18,CASRTKGPSGGLTDTQYF,TGTGCCAGCAGAACCAAGGGGCCTAGCGGGGGCCTCACAGATACGCAGTATTTT
TRBJ2-7,-,-,TRBV7-3,12,CASSPGGREQYF,TGTGCCAGCAGCCCAGGAGGACGGGAGCAGTACTTC
TRBJ2-1,TRBD2,few,TRBV19,15,CASRQLAGSYNEQFF,TGTGCCAGTAGGCAGTTAGCGGGCTCCTACAATGAGCAGTTCTTC
TRBJ2-3,TRBD1,once,TRBV9,19,CASSGRKNPGTESTDTQYF,TGTGCCAGCAGCGGACGCAAGAACCCCGGGACAGAGAGCACAGATACGCAGTATTTT
TRBJ1-1,-,-,TRBV19,12,CASRDRNTEAFF,TGTGCCAGTAGGGACAGAAACACTGAAGCTTTCTTT
TRBJ1-6,TRBD1,-,TRBV2,16,CASSAGGASYNSPLHF,TGTGCCAGCAGTGCAGGGGGCGCTTCCTATAATTCACCCCTCCACTTT